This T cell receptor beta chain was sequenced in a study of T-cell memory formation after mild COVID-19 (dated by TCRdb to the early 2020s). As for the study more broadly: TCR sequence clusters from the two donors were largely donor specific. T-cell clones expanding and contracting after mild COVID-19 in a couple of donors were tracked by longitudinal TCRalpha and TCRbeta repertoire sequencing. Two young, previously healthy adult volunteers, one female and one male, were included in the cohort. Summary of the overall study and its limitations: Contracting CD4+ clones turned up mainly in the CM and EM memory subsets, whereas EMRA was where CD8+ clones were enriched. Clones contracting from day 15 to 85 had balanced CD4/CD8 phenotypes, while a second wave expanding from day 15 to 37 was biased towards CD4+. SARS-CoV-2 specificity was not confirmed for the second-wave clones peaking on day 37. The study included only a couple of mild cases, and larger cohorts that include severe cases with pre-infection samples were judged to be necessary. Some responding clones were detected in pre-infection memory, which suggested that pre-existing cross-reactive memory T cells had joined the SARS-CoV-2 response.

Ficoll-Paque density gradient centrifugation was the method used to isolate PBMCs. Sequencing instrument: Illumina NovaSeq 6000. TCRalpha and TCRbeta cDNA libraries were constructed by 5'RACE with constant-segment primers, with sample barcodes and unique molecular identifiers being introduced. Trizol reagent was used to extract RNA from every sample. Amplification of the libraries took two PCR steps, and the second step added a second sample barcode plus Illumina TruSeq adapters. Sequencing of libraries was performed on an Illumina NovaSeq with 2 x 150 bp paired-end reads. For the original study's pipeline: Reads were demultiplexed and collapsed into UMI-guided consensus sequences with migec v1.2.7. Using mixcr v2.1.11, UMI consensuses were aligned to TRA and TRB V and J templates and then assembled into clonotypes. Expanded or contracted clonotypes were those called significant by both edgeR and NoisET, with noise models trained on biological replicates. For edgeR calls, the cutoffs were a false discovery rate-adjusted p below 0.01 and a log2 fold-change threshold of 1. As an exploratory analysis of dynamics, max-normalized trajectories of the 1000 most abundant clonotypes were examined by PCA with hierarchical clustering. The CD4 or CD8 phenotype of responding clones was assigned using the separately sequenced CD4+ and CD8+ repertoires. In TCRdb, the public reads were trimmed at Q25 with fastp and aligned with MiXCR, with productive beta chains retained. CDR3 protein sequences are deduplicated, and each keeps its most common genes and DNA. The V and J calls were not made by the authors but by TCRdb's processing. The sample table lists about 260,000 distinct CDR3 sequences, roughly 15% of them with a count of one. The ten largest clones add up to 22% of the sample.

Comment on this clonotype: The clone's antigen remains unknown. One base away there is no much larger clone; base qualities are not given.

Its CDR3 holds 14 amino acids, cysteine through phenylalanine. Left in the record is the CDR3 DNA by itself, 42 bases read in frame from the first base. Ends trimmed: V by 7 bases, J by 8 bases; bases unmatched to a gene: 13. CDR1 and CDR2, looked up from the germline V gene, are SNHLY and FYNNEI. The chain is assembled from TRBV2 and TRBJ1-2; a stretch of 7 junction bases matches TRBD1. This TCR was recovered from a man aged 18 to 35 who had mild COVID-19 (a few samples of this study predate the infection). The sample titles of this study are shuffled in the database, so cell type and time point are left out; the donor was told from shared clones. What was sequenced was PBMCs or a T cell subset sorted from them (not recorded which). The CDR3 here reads CASTTGTVVRGYTF. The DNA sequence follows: TGTGCCAGCACCACCGGGACAGTAGTAAGGGGCTACACCTTC.